These 27 T cell receptor beta chains originate from one sample sequenced in a study of cytomegalovirus exposure and HLA in healthy donors. This PCR relied on a set of 60 Vbeta primers and 13 Jbeta primers. Data came from immunoSEQ multiplex PCR; TCRdb stores just in-frame clones and leaves some out. This sample has 190,000 or so clones, with 79% found just once. Sequences were obtained from PBMCs. These receptors originate from a girl aged 10 to 17 in good health and CMV-seropositive.

This chain links TRBV5-4 with TRBJ2-1; 12 nucleotides line up with TRBD2. From germline, CDR1 is SGHNT and CDR2 YYREEE (reference sequence). This CDR3 comprises 18 residues. The V gene end was trimmed by 0 bases and the J gene end by 2 bases; junction bases not matched to a gene: 6. The CDR3 region has the DNA TGTGCCAGCAGCTTGGAAGCTAGCGGGGGGGCTACCTACAATGAGCAGTTCTTC. Its protein product is CASSLEASGGATYNEQFF.

The chain has TRBV5-1 and TRBJ1-2, with 7 bases lining up with TRBD1. Germline V gene sequence: CDR1 SGHRS, CDR2 YFSETQ. The J segment lost 4 bases and the V segment lost 3 bases, leaving 9 bases of the junction unmatched. The CDR3 length is 15 residues. CDR3 loop: CASSSQQGSGYGYTF. The CDR3 region has the DNA TGCGCCAGCAGCTCTCAACAGGGGTCCGGCTATGGCTACACCTTC. The full variable domain, its missing parts supplied by reference TRBV5-1 and TRBJ1-2, is KAGVTQTPRYLIKTRGQQVTLSCSPISGHRSVSWYQQTPGQGLQFLFEYFSETQRNKGNFPGRFSGRQFSNSRSEMNVSTLELGDSALYLCASSSQQGSGYGYTFGSGTRLTVV.

The V call is TRBV5-4, the J call TRBJ2-2; no reliable D call. Trimming removed 4 bases at V and 7 bases at J, with 14 bases between. CDR1 SGHNT and CDR2 YYREEE come from the germline V gene (reference sequence). CDR3 length: 14 amino acids. CDR3 DNA sequence: TGTGCCAGCAGCACCCGATCAGACAACGGGGAGCTGTTTTTT. The encoded protein is CASSTRSDNGELFF.

The V call is TRBV9, the J call TRBJ1-4; D is unclear. V shed 0 bases and J shed 3 bases, with 18 bases lying between them. There are 18 residues in the CDR3. Per the germline V gene, CDR1 is SGDLS and CDR2 is YYNGEE. The DNA for the CDR3 is TGTGCCAGCAGCGTAGGGGTGGTCGGGGTGCGGGCTAATGAAAAACTGTTTTTT. Protein: CASSVGVVGVRANEKLFF.

As for this clone: Within the sample, other DNA sequences also encode this same CDR3. V usage is TRBV9 and J usage is TRBJ2-7; TRBD2 matches at 7 bases. Germline trimming cut 3 bases from V and 1 base from J; bases unmatched to any gene: 1. Germline CDR1 and CDR2: SGDLS and YYNGEE. The CDR3 runs 13 residues. CDR3 residues: CASSGGSSYEQYF. As DNA, the CDR3 is TGTGCCAGCAGCGGCGGGAGTTCCTACGAGCAGTACTTC.

The chain joins TRBV12-5 to TRBJ2-7; 7 bases are shared with TRBD1. CDR1 and CDR2 (germline): LGHNT, FRNRAP. The ends lost 4 bases at V and 3 bases at J; junction bases unmatched: 6. The CDR3 loop spans 14 amino acids. CDR3 amino acids: CASGWETGNYEQYF. DNA for the CDR3: TGTGCTAGTGGTTGGGAGACAGGGAACTACGAGCAGTACTTC.

CDR3 coding DNA: TGTGCCAGCAGCTACCCCGCGGAAGAGACCCAGTACTTC. Translated, it gives CASSYPAEETQYF. This chain uses TRBV7-9 with TRBJ2-5; unclear D gene. Looked up from germline, CDR1 is SEHNR and CDR2 is FQNEAQ (reference sequence). The germline V and J ends were trimmed by 4 bases and 3 bases, with 9 bases remaining between them. CDR3 length: 13 amino acids.

The chain has TRBV9 and TRBJ1-1; 8 nucleotides align to TRBD1. J was trimmed by 4 bases and V by 2 bases; bases with no gene match: 7. This CDR3 has 15 amino acids. CDR1 is SGDLS, CDR2 YYNGEE, per germline. CDR3 region: CASSVGQGTITEAFF. DNA of the CDR3: TGTGCCAGCAGCGTTGGACAGGGAACAATCACTGAAGCTTTCTTT.

The rearrangement joins TRBV18 to TRBJ2-5, with TRBD2 matching 8 bases. The CDR3 runs to 16 residues. V shed 5 bases and J 2 bases; nucleotides not matched to a gene: 10. In germline, CDR1 is KGHSH, CDR2 LQKENI. Here the CDR3 reads CASSANSRGAQETQYF. CDR3 nucleotide sequence: TGTGCCAGCTCAGCCAACTCGCGGGGGGCACAAGAGACCCAGTACTTC.

There are a few counts of this clone. V usage is TRBV7-8 and J usage is TRBJ2-5; no clear D gene. The tail of the sequence fits TRBJ2-7 better, so the J call may be wrong. This CDR3 region has 13 residues. The germline CDR1 and CDR2 sequences are SGHVS and FQNEAQ. CDR3 sequence (DNA): TGTGCCAGCAGCCCCTTTGCGGCGTACGAGCAGTACTTC. Translated, it gives CASSPFAAYEQYF.

The chain couples TRBV10-3 to TRBJ2-7; 12 bases align to TRBD2. With 5 bases clipped from V and 4 bases from J, the junction kept 6 bases outside the gene matches. The CDR3 consists of 15 residues. Per the germline V gene, CDR1 is ENHRY and CDR2 is SYGVKD. This chain's CDR3 is CAISWTSGVAYEQYF. CDR3 bases: TGTGCCATCAGTTGGACTAGCGGGGTGGCTTACGAGCAGTACTTC.

This clone was picked up one time. This chain uses TRBV7-2 with TRBJ2-5, with D possibly matching TRBD1 (5 bases). The CDR3 loop spans 16 amino acids. Germline V gene sequence: CDR1 SGHTA, CDR2 FQGNSA. The germline V and J ends were trimmed by 3 bases and 5 bases, with 19 bases remaining between them. The CDR3 DNA reads as TGTGCCAGCAGCTTTCATGTATCAGGGTTGGGGGAGACCCAGTACTTC. Encoded protein: CASSFHVSGLGETQYF. The full variable domain, rest sourced from reference TRBV7-2 and TRBJ2-5, is GAGVSQSPSNKVTEKGKDVELRCDPISGHTALYWYRQSLGQGLEFLIYFQGNSAPDKSGLPSDRFSAERTGGSVSTLTIQRTQQEDSAVYLCASSFHVSGLGETQYFGPGTRLLVL.

In its sample, this clone was seen once. The chain uses TRBV16 and TRBJ1-6, with no clear D. This CDR3 is 19 amino acids long. Germline assignment: CDR1 KGHSY and CDR2 FQNENV. The ends were cut back, 1 base at V and 0 bases at J, with 16 bases in the middle. In DNA form, the CDR3 reads TGTGCCAGCAGCCAATTTGGGAGGGTAGGAGCCTCCTATAATTCACCCCTCCACTTT. It translates to CASSQFGRVGASYNSPLHF.

The chain is built from TRBV11-2 and TRBJ2-7; 7 positions agree with TRBD2. This CDR3 spans 15 amino acids. The V and J ends lost 1 base and 1 base, in that order; junction bases with no gene match: 4. Germline lookup yields CDR1 SGHAT and CDR2 FQNNGV. In DNA form, the CDR3 reads TGTGCCAGCAGCTTAGTCGCTAGCGGTTCCTACGAGCAGTACTTC. Translated, it gives CASSLVASGSYEQYF. The whole variable domain, filled in from reference TRBV11-2 and TRBJ2-7, reads EAGVAQSPRYKIIEKRQSVAFWCNPISGHATLYWYQQILGQGPKLLIQFQNNGVVDDSQLPKDRFSAERLKGVDSTLKIQPAKLEDSAVYLCASSLVASGSYEQYFGPGTRLTVT.

V is TRBV13 and J is TRBJ2-2; D gene uncertain. Between the trimmed V and J ends, which lost 8 bases and 3 bases, there was a span of 10 bases. The CDR3 consists of 13 residues. Germline-derived CDR1 and CDR2 are PRHDT and FYEKMQ (reference sequence). The CDR3 sequence is CASAAVDTGELFF. The CDR3 DNA follows: TGTGCCAGCGCGGCGGTGGACACCGGGGAGCTGTTTTTT.

The rearrangement uses TRBV5-6 and TRBJ2-7, with D perhaps matching TRBD1 (6 bases). Trimming left V 1 base short and J 2 bases short, with 13 bases between. Germline V gives CDR1 SGHDT, CDR2 YYEEEE. This CDR3 has 15 amino acids. CDR3 in amino acids: CASSLTPPGAYEQYF. The CDR3 coding sequence is TGTGCCAGCAGCTTGACCCCCCCAGGGGCCTACGAGCAGTACTTC.

This clone has just one count. This sequence joins TRBV5-4 and TRBJ1-1; 8 bases are a match to TRBD1. V shed 4 bases, J shed 4 bases, and the junction held 12 bases outside the gene matches. This CDR3 is built from 16 residues. The V gene's germline CDR1 is SGHNT and CDR2 YYREEE (reference sequence). The CDR3 region is CASSPGTGGFTTEAFF. The DNA for the CDR3 is TGTGCCAGCAGCCCCGGAACAGGGGGGTTTACCACTGAAGCTTTCTTT.

The chain carries TRBV6-4 and TRBJ2-1, with D tentatively TRBD2 (5 bases). CDR3 size: 15 residues. Germline CDR1 and CDR2: MRHNA and SNTAGT. V shed 4 bases and J shed 7 bases, with 17 bases lying between them. CDR3 sequence reads: CASSAGLASWNEQFF. Here the CDR3 DNA reads TGTGCCAGCAGTGCTGGACTGGCCTCATGGAATGAGCAGTTCTTC.

This clone was counted between two and nine times. The chain employs TRBV29-1 and TRBJ2-1; TRBD2 matches 8 bases. This CDR3 is 13 amino acids long. The germline gives CDR1 SQVTM, CDR2 ANQGSEA. The trim removed 5 bases at V and 8 bases at J, leaving 8 bases unmatched. The CDR3 DNA is TGCAGCGTTCTTGCCCTAGCGGGCCATGAGCAGTTCTTC. As protein: CSVLALAGHEQFF.

The chain recombines TRBV10-3 with TRBJ2-2, with 7 bases identical to TRBD1. The CDR3 has 15 amino acids. Germline V gene data show CDR1 as ENHRY and CDR2 as SYGVKD. V shed 5 bases, J shed 3 bases, and the junction held 6 bases outside the gene matches. CDR3 nucleotides: TGTGCCATCAGTAACAGGGGATCGGACACCGGGGAGCTGTTTTTT. Translation: CAISNRGSDTGELFF.

The chain joins TRBV11-3 to TRBJ2-7; 7 nucleotides match TRBD1. The CDR3 spans 17 residues. V lost 4 bases, J lost 0 bases, and 12 bases stayed unmatched. CDR1 and CDR2 (germline): SGHNT, YENEEA. CDR3 bases: TGTGCCAGCAGCTCTAGTTCCGGGACAGTGAGCTCCTACGAGCAGTACTTC. It is translated as CASSSSSGTVSSYEQYF.

V gene TRBV5-1 combines with J gene TRBJ2-4, with D possibly being TRBD1 (5 bases). The V end was cut by 4 bases, the J end by 7 bases, with 18 bases between. Germline CDR1 and CDR2: SGHRS and YFSETQ. The CDR3 has 15 amino acids. The CDR3 DNA reads as TGCGCCAGCAGCCGTTCCCGCAGGGATGGGAACATTCAGTACTTC. It encodes CASSRSRRDGNIQYF.

The CDR3 sequence: CASDTGTGGSGELFF. CDR3 DNA: TGCGCCAGTGATACCGGGACAGGGGGCAGCGGGGAGCTGTTTTTT. The chain uses TRBV10-2 and TRBJ2-2; 12 positions match TRBD1. CDR1 and CDR2 from the germline V gene are WSHSY and SAAADI. The CDR3 is 15 residues long. V shed 9 bases and J 7 bases; nucleotides not matched to a gene: 9.

V and J are TRBV7-8 and TRBJ1-1; D perhaps matches TRBD1 (5 bases). The CDR3 has 15 amino acids. The V and J ends lost 3 bases and 9 bases respectively, with 20 bases between them. The V gene's germline CDR1 is SGHVS and CDR2 FQNEAQ. Here the CDR3 reads CASSLAGGEEGQAFF. For the CDR3, the DNA is TGTGCCAGCAGCTTGGCCGGGGGGGAGGAAGGACAAGCTTTCTTT.

The V and J genes are TRBV27 and TRBJ2-1, with 12 bases identical to TRBD2. Germline CDR1 MNHEY, CDR2 SMNVEV (reference sequence). J was trimmed by 8 bases and V by 10 bases; bases with no gene match: 6. This CDR3 is built from 13 residues. The CDR3 region is CATASGGAYEQFF. DNA of the CDR3: TGTGCCACCGCTAGCGGGGGGGCATATGAGCAGTTCTTC.

The chain combines TRBV7-6 with TRBJ2-5, with D unresolved. The CDR3 covers 13 residues. V lost 2 bases and J lost 4, with 8 bases in between. Germline values: CDR1 SGHVS, CDR2 FNYEAQ. For the CDR3, the DNA is TGTGCCAGCAGCTTATCAGGTGCAGAGACCCAGTACTTC. It codes for CASSLSGAETQYF.

The genes are TRBV7-9 and TRBJ1-2; a weak D match, TRBD1 (6 bases). V was pared by 4 bases and J by 4 bases, with 19 bases between. The CDR3 has 16 amino acids. Germline CDR1 reads SEHNR; CDR2 reads FQNEAQ (reference sequence). The CDR3 protein is CASSSPPSQGLYGYTF. DNA of the CDR3: TGTGCCAGCAGCTCCCCCCCCTCCCAGGGGCTCTATGGCTACACCTTC.